This is a list of T cell receptor beta chains from one sample in a study of post-analysis software for immune sequencing data. TCRdb called the PCR reads again in MiXCR, with one record for every CDR3 protein. The table lists around 700,000 distinct CDR3 sequences, around 64% of them singletons. The sequencing sample was made of blood. The receptor source for this set is a girl aged 2 to 9 with multiple sclerosis. The CDR3 runs from the conserved cysteine through the conserved F or W. Each record gives: clone size, D gene, J gene, V gene, CDR3 DNA, CDR3 protein. A D gene is named only where the DNA matches it firmly. The size entry is marked missing in some rows and otherwise reads once, few, many or a size class.

clone_size: .; d_call: .; j_call: TRBJ1-5; v_call: TRBV15; cdr3_nt: TGTGCCACCAGCAGACCGGGGACTGTGGGCAATCAGCCCCAGCATTTT; cdr3_aa: CATSRPGTVGNQPQHF
clone_size: few; d_call: TRBD2; j_call: TRBJ2-5; v_call: TRBV9; cdr3_nt: TGTGCCAGCAGCGCCGGGAGCGGGGTCCAAGAGACCCAGTACTTC; cdr3_aa: CASSAGSGVQETQYF
clone_size: once; d_call: .; j_call: TRBJ2-7; v_call: TRBV4-1; cdr3_nt: TGCGCCAGCAGCTACGACACAAGTTACGAGCAGTACTTC; cdr3_aa: CASSYDTSYEQYF
clone_size: .; d_call: TRBD2; j_call: TRBJ2-1; v_call: TRBV5-1; cdr3_nt: TGCGCCAGCAGCTTGGGTATTCTAGCGGGAGACCCTGAGCAGTTCTTC; cdr3_aa: CASSLGILAGDPEQFF
clone_size: few; d_call: TRBD1; j_call: TRBJ1-1; v_call: TRBV10-2; cdr3_nt: TGCGCCAGCAGGATGACAGGGCTTTTGTGGCCTGAAGCTTTCTTT; cdr3_aa: CASRMTGLLWPEAFF
clone_size: .; d_call: .; j_call: TRBJ2-1; v_call: TRBV24-1; cdr3_nt: TGTGCCACCAGTGATCCTCAGGGGGGGTGGTACAATGAGCAGTTCTTC; cdr3_aa: CATSDPQGGWYNEQFF
clone_size: few; d_call: TRBD2; j_call: TRBJ2-3; v_call: TRBV5-1; cdr3_nt: TGCGCCAGCAGCCTACGGACTAGCGGGAGGATAGATACGCAGTATTTT; cdr3_aa: CASSLRTSGRIDTQYF
clone_size: .; d_call: TRBD2; j_call: TRBJ2-1; v_call: TRBV3-1; cdr3_nt: TGTGCCAGCAGCCAAGGACTAGCGGATATTGAGCAGTTCTTC; cdr3_aa: CASSQGLADIEQFF
clone_size: .; d_call: TRBD2; j_call: TRBJ2-1; v_call: TRBV20-1; cdr3_nt: TGCAGTGCTAGAGATAGGGCTAGCGGGGGCAATGAGCAGTTCTTC; cdr3_aa: CSARDRASGGNEQFF
clone_size: .; d_call: TRBD1; j_call: TRBJ2-4; v_call: TRBV20-1; cdr3_nt: TGCAGTGCTAGAGATTTTGGGACAGACATAGCCAAAAACATTCAGTACTTC; cdr3_aa: CSARDFGTDIAKNIQYF
clone_size: few; d_call: TRBD1; j_call: TRBJ2-3; v_call: TRBV5-1; cdr3_nt: TGCGCCAGCAGCTTGAGGGGGCTGAACACAGATACGCAGTATTTT; cdr3_aa: CASSLRGLNTDTQYF
clone_size: .; d_call: .; j_call: TRBJ1-1; v_call: TRBV12-3/TRBV12-4; cdr3_nt: TGTGCCAGCAGTTCCCGTGAATTACACACTGAAGCTTTCTTT; cdr3_aa: CASSSRELHTEAFF
clone_size: .; d_call: .; j_call: TRBJ1-6; v_call: TRBV12-5; cdr3_nt: TGTGCTAGTGGTTTGGTACTGGGCGGGGATTCACCCCTCCACTTT; cdr3_aa: CASGLVLGGDSPLHF
clone_size: few; d_call: TRBD1; j_call: TRBJ2-5; v_call: TRBV6-5; cdr3_nt: TGTGCCAGCAGCAGGGGGCAATTGAAGACCCAGTACTTC; cdr3_aa: CASSRGQLKTQYF
clone_size: few; d_call: .; j_call: TRBJ2-3; v_call: TRBV7-9; cdr3_nt: TGTGCCAGCAGCTTAAGTTGGAAGGAAGATACGCAGTATTTT; cdr3_aa: CASSLSWKEDTQYF
clone_size: .; d_call: .; j_call: TRBJ2-7; v_call: TRBV7-6; cdr3_nt: TGTGCCAGCAGCTCCCTAGGGATAGCGGATACCTACGAGCAGTACTTC; cdr3_aa: CASSSLGIADTYEQYF
clone_size: .; d_call: .; j_call: TRBJ2-1; v_call: TRBV5-6; cdr3_nt: TGTGCCAGCACGCGAAACCCGACTAGTCCCTACAATGAGCAGTTCTTC; cdr3_aa: CASTRNPTSPYNEQFF